A selection of T cell receptor beta chains follows, all from one sample in a study of blood T cell repertoires in COVID-19. Profiled with immunoSEQ multiplex PCR; TCRdb holds only in-frame clones, not every one. The top ten hold about 2.3% of the sample, which has 200,000 to 300,000 clones, approximately 89% seen once. Sequenced sample: PBMCs or T cells enriched from blood (not recorded which). Receptors originate from a middle-aged woman with acute COVID-19. CDR3s include the opening cysteine and the closing phenylalanine or tryptophan. A D gene is named only where the DNA matches it firmly. Not every row has a clone size; where given, it reads once, few, many or a size class.

CDR3aa: CASSELYSDTEAFF
CDR3nt: TGTGCCAGCAGTGAGCTTTATTCGGACACTGAAGCTTTCTTT
d_gene: -
v_gene: TRBV25-1
abundance: -
j_gene: TRBJ1-1

CDR3aa: CASSLGGQVYEKLFF
CDR3nt: TGTGCCAGCAGCTTAGGGGGACAGGTCTATGAAAAACTGTTTTTT
d_gene: TRBD1
v_gene: TRBV7-9
abundance: once
j_gene: TRBJ1-4

CDR3aa: CASSLFGRENSPLHF
CDR3nt: TGCGCCAGCAGCTTGTTTGGCAGGGAAAATTCACCCCTCCACTTT
d_gene: -
v_gene: TRBV5-1
abundance: -
j_gene: TRBJ1-6

CDR3aa: CASSPGGPNEQFF
CDR3nt: TGTGCCAGCAGTCCGGGGGGGCCCAATGAGCAGTTCTTC
d_gene: TRBD2
v_gene: TRBV2
abundance: -
j_gene: TRBJ2-1

CDR3aa: CASSKRFSGTSQPQHF
CDR3nt: TGTGCCAGCAGCAAACGATTTTCAGGGACAAGTCAGCCCCAGCATTTT
d_gene: -
v_gene: TRBV21-1
abundance: -
j_gene: TRBJ1-5

CDR3aa: CASSLRGASGYTF
CDR3nt: TGTGCCAGCAGCCTCCGGGGGGCGTCTGGCTACACCTTC
d_gene: -
v_gene: TRBV7-9
abundance: -
j_gene: TRBJ1-2

CDR3aa: CASSVSQGAGNTIYF
CDR3nt: TGTGCCAGCAGCGTATCACAGGGGGCCGGAAACACCATATATTTT
d_gene: TRBD1
v_gene: TRBV9
abundance: -
j_gene: TRBJ1-3

CDR3aa: CASSYLLQGEDSPLHF
CDR3nt: TGTGCCAGCAGTTACCTGTTACAGGGGGAGGATTCACCCCTCCACTTT
d_gene: TRBD1
v_gene: TRBV6-5
abundance: -
j_gene: TRBJ1-6

CDR3aa: CAISGVAGGSEQYF
CDR3nt: TGTGCCATCAGTGGGGTAGCGGGGGGCAGCGAGCAGTACTTC
d_gene: TRBD2
v_gene: TRBV10-3
abundance: -
j_gene: TRBJ2-7

CDR3aa: CASSAGTPARGYTF
CDR3nt: TGCGCCAGCAGTGCCGGGACACCAGCCCGGGGCTACACCTTC
d_gene: -
v_gene: TRBV10-1
abundance: -
j_gene: TRBJ1-2

CDR3aa: CASSPRAKTSGGTDTQYF
CDR3nt: TGTGCCAGCTCACCACGCGCCAAGACTAGCGGGGGCACAGATACGCAGTATTTT
d_gene: TRBD2
v_gene: TRBV18
abundance: -
j_gene: TRBJ2-3

CDR3aa: CASSFRRTGVHANTGELFF
CDR3nt: TGTGCCAGCAGCTTCCGACGGACAGGGGTTCATGCGAACACCGGGGAGCTGTTTTTT
d_gene: TRBD1
v_gene: TRBV7-9
abundance: once
j_gene: TRBJ2-2

CDR3aa: CASSPLDRALGGLPGELFF
CDR3nt: TGTGCCAGCAGCCCCTTGGACAGGGCTTTAGGGGGCCTCCCCGGGGAGCTGTTTTTT
d_gene: TRBD1
v_gene: TRBV5-6
abundance: -
j_gene: TRBJ2-2

CDR3aa: CASSLIAGGLTDTQYF
CDR3nt: TGTGCCAGCAGTCTCATAGCCGGGGGGCTCACAGATACGCAGTATTTT
d_gene: -
v_gene: TRBV2
abundance: -
j_gene: TRBJ2-3

CDR3aa: CASSLWDRGSPLHF
CDR3nt: TGTGCCAGCAGCTTATGGGACAGGGGTTCACCCCTCCACTTT
d_gene: TRBD1
v_gene: TRBV7-2
abundance: -
j_gene: TRBJ1-6

CDR3aa: CASSQRLAIDIQYF
CDR3nt: TGTGCCAGCAGCCAACGCCTAGCAATTGACATTCAGTACTTC
d_gene: -
v_gene: TRBV3-1/TRBV3-2
abundance: -
j_gene: TRBJ2-4

CDR3aa: CASSYSFMAGVEAFF
CDR3nt: TGTGCCAGCAGTTATTCTTTCATGGCGGGGGTTGAAGCTTTCTTT
d_gene: -
v_gene: TRBV6-2/TRBV6-3
abundance: -
j_gene: TRBJ1-1

CDR3aa: CASTGARVTGGYTF
CDR3nt: TGTGCCAGCACCGGCGCCAGGGTCACTGGAGGCTACACCTTC
d_gene: -
v_gene: TRBV2
abundance: -
j_gene: TRBJ1-2

CDR3aa: CASSPDSPYGYTF
CDR3nt: TGCGCCAGCAGCCCGGACAGCCCCTATGGCTACACCTTC
d_gene: -
v_gene: TRBV5-1
abundance: -
j_gene: TRBJ1-2

CDR3aa: CAIRGTSGGDRETQYF
CDR3nt: TGTGCCATCAGGGGCACTAGCGGGGGGGATCGCGAGACCCAGTACTTC
d_gene: TRBD2
v_gene: TRBV10-3
abundance: -
j_gene: TRBJ2-5

CDR3aa: CASSRTGPGNTIYF
CDR3nt: TGTGCCAGCAGCCGCACAGGGCCGGGAAACACCATATATTTT
d_gene: -
v_gene: TRBV5-6
abundance: once
j_gene: TRBJ1-3

CDR3aa: CASSQQPRDTQYF
CDR3nt: TGTGCCAGCAGCCAACAGCCGAGGGATACGCAGTATTTT
d_gene: -
v_gene: TRBV3-1/TRBV3-2
abundance: -
j_gene: TRBJ2-3

CDR3aa: CASSLGAIGTGLFRVSGNTIYF
CDR3nt: TGCGCCAGCAGCTTGGGGGCTATCGGGACAGGGCTCTTTCGCGTTTCTGGAAACACCATATATTTT
d_gene: TRBD1
v_gene: TRBV5-1
abundance: -
j_gene: TRBJ1-3

CDR3aa: CASSLKRGGEAFF
CDR3nt: TGCGCCAGCAGCTTGAAAAGGGGAGGTGAAGCTTTCTTT
d_gene: -
v_gene: TRBV5-1
abundance: -
j_gene: TRBJ1-1

CDR3aa: CASSPATNTGELFF
CDR3nt: TGCGCCAGCAGCCCGGCGACTAACACCGGGGAGCTGTTTTTT
d_gene: -
v_gene: TRBV5-1
abundance: -
j_gene: TRBJ2-2

CDR3aa: CASSYAGGNQPQHF
CDR3nt: TGTGCCAGCAGTTATGCAGGGGGAAATCAGCCCCAGCATTTT
d_gene: TRBD1
v_gene: TRBV5-4
abundance: -
j_gene: TRBJ1-5

CDR3aa: CAISESRGGGRIAFF
CDR3nt: TGTGCCATCAGTGAGTCTCGAGGGGGAGGGCGGATAGCTTTCTTT
d_gene: -
v_gene: TRBV10-3
abundance: -
j_gene: TRBJ1-1

CDR3aa: CSVSAGLAVSTDTQYF
CDR3nt: TGCAGCGTATCCGCGGGACTAGCGGTCTCCACAGATACGCAGTATTTT
d_gene: TRBD2
v_gene: TRBV29-1
abundance: -
j_gene: TRBJ2-3

CDR3aa: CASSTTGFSTEAFF
CDR3nt: TGTGCCAGCAGCACAACAGGGTTTAGCACTGAAGCTTTCTTT
d_gene: -
v_gene: TRBV7-9
abundance: -
j_gene: TRBJ1-1

CDR3aa: CASSQDLDSPLHF
CDR3nt: TGCGCCAGCAGCCAAGACCTTGATTCACCCCTCCACTTT
d_gene: -
v_gene: TRBV4-1
abundance: -
j_gene: TRBJ1-6

CDR3aa: CASSKVARDRGVKGTNVLTF
CDR3nt: TGTGCCAGCAGCAAAGTGGCCAGGGACAGGGGGGTAAAGGGGACCAACGTCCTGACTTTC
d_gene: -
v_gene: TRBV21-1
abundance: -
j_gene: TRBJ2-6

CDR3aa: CASRGQGRRNTEAFF
CDR3nt: TGCGCCAGCAGGGGACAGGGGCGAAGGAACACTGAAGCTTTCTTT
d_gene: TRBD1
v_gene: TRBV10-2
abundance: -
j_gene: TRBJ1-1

CDR3aa: CASKLLPSGASEAFF
CDR3nt: TGTGCCAGCAAACTCCTCCCCTCGGGAGCGTCTGAAGCTTTCTTT
d_gene: -
v_gene: TRBV6-5
abundance: once
j_gene: TRBJ1-1

CDR3aa: CASSPRRGGEKLFF
CDR3nt: TGTGCCAGCAGCCCCCGGCGCGGGGGGGAAAAACTGTTTTTT
d_gene: -
v_gene: TRBV21-1
abundance: -
j_gene: TRBJ1-4

CDR3aa: CASKPGTSSTDTQYF
CDR3nt: TGTGCCAGCAAACCGGGGACTTCAAGCACAGATACGCAGTATTTT
d_gene: -
v_gene: TRBV6-5
abundance: -
j_gene: TRBJ2-3

CDR3aa: CAISNLPGQGEGYTF
CDR3nt: TGTGCCATCAGTAATCTTCCGGGACAGGGAGAGGGCTACACCTTC
d_gene: TRBD1
v_gene: TRBV10-3
abundance: -
j_gene: TRBJ1-2

CDR3aa: CASSEALRGYRNQPQHF
CDR3nt: TGTGCCAGCAGTGAAGCGCTTCGAGGGTACCGCAATCAGCCCCAGCATTTT
d_gene: -
v_gene: TRBV6-1
abundance: -
j_gene: TRBJ1-5

CDR3aa: CASSPGQSPGSPLHF
CDR3nt: TGTGCCAGCAGCCCGGGACAGTCCCCCGGTTCACCCCTCCACTTT
d_gene: TRBD1
v_gene: TRBV11-2
abundance: -
j_gene: TRBJ1-6

CDR3aa: CAISGGQGVNEKLFF
CDR3nt: TGTGCCATCAGTGGGGGACAGGGCGTAAATGAAAAACTGTTTTTT
d_gene: TRBD1
v_gene: TRBV10-3
abundance: -
j_gene: TRBJ1-4

CDR3aa: CASSYTNNEQFF
CDR3nt: TGTGCCAGCAGCTACACAAACAATGAGCAGTTCTTC
d_gene: -
v_gene: TRBV7-9
abundance: -
j_gene: TRBJ2-1

CDR3aa: CASSLAGGPLNTEAFF
CDR3nt: TGTGCCAGCAGCTTGGCGGGGGGCCCCTTGAACACTGAAGCTTTCTTT
d_gene: -
v_gene: TRBV5-4
abundance: -
j_gene: TRBJ1-1

CDR3aa: CASSPLQNEKLFF
CDR3nt: TGCGCCAGCAGCCCCTTACAGAATGAAAAACTGTTTTTT
d_gene: -
v_gene: TRBV5-1
abundance: -
j_gene: TRBJ1-4

CDR3aa: CASSGGLAGASETQYF
CDR3nt: TGTGCCAGCAGCGGCGGACTAGCGGGAGCTTCAGAGACCCAGTACTTC
d_gene: TRBD2
v_gene: TRBV5-8
abundance: -
j_gene: TRBJ2-5

CDR3aa: CASSLAGRGADYGYTF
CDR3nt: TGTGCCAGCAGCTTGGCCGGGAGGGGCGCTGACTATGGCTACACCTTC
d_gene: -
v_gene: TRBV5-5
abundance: -
j_gene: TRBJ1-2

CDR3aa: CASSLGAGREDEKLFF
CDR3nt: TGTGCCAGCAGCCTCGGAGCAGGGAGGGAGGATGAAAAACTGTTTTTT
d_gene: -
v_gene: TRBV11-3
abundance: -
j_gene: TRBJ1-4